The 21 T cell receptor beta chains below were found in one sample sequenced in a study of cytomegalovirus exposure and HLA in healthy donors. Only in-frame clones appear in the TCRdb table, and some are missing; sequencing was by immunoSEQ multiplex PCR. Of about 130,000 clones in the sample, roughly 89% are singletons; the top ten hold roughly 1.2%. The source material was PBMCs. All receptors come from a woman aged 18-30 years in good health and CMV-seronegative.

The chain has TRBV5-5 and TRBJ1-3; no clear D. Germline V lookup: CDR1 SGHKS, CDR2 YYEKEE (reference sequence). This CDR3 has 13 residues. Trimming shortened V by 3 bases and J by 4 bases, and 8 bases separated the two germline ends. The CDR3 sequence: CASSSLQGNTIYF. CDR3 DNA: TGTGCCAGCAGCTCCCTGCAGGGAAACACCATATATTTT.

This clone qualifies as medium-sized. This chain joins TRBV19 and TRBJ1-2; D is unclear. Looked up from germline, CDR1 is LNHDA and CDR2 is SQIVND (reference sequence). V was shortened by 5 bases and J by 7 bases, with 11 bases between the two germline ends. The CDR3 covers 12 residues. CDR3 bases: TGTGCCAGTAGTCCTGGAGGATTTGGCTACACCTTC. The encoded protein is CASSPGGFGYTF.

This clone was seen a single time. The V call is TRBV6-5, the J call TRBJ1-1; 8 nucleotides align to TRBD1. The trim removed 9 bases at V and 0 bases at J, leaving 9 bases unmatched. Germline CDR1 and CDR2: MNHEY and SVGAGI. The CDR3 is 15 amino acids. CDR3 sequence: CASQGAFNMNTEAFF. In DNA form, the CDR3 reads TGTGCCAGTCAGGGGGCATTTAACATGAACACTGAAGCTTTCTTT.

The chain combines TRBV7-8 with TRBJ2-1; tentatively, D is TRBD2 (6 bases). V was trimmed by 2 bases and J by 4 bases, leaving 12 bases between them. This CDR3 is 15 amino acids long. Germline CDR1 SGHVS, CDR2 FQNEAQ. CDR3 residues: CASSLLDGTYNEQFF. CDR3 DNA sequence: TGTGCCAGCAGCTTACTCGACGGGACTTACAATGAGCAGTTCTTC.

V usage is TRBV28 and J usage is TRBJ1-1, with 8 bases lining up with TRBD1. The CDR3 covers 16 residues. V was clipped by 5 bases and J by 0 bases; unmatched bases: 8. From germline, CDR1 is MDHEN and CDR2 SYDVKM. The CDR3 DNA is TGTGCCAGCAGTCCGACAGGGGAGGCGATGAACACTGAAGCTTTCTTT. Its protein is CASSPTGEAMNTEAFF.

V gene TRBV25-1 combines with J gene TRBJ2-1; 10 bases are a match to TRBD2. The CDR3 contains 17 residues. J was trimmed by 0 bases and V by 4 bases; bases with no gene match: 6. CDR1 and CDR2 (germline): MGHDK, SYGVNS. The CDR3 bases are TGTGCCAGCAGTGGGGGTAGCGGGGGGAGCTCCTACAATGAGCAGTTCTTC. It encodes CASSGGSGGSSYNEQFF.

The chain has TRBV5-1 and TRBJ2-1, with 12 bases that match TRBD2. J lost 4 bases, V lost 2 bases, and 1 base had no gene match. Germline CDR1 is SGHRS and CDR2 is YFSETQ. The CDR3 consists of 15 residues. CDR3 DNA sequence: TGCGCCAGCAGCTTTACTAGCGGGGGGTACAATGAGCAGTTCTTC. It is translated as CASSFTSGGYNEQFF.

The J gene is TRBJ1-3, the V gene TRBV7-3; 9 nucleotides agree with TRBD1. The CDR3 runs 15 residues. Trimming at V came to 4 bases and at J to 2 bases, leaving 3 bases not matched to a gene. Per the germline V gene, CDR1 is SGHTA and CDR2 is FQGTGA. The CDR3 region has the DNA TGTGCCAGCAGCTCAAGACAGGGGGCTGGAAACACCATATATTTT. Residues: CASSSRQGAGNTIYF.

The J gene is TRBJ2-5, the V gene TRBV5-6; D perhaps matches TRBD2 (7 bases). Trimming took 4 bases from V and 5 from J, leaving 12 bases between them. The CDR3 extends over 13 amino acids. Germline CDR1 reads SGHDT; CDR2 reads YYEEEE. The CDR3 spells CASSEGGMETQYF. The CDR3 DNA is TGTGCCAGCAGCGAGGGGGGGATGGAGACCCAGTACTTC.

CDR3 DNA: TGTGCCAGCAGTTTACTGGGGACAGGGGGTATAGCTGGAAACACCATATATTTT. The encoded protein is CASSLLGTGGIAGNTIYF. V is TRBV27 and J is TRBJ1-3, with 11 nucleotides matching TRBD1. V lost 2 bases and J lost 2; bases outside the gene matches: 8. The CDR3 length is 18 residues. Germline V gene data show CDR1 as MNHEY and CDR2 as SMNVEV (reference sequence).

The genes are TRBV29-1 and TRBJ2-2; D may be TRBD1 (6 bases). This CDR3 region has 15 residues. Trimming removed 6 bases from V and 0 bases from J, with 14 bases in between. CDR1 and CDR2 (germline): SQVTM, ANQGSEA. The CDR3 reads CSVPGESSNTGELFF. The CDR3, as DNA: TGCAGCGTGCCAGGGGAGAGTTCGAACACCGGGGAGCTGTTTTTT.

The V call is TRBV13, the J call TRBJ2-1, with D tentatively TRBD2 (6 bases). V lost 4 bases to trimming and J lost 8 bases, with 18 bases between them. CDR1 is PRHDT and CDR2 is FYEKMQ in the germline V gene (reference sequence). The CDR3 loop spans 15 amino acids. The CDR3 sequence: CASSSQVIRRDEQFF. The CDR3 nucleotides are TGTGCCAGCAGCTCCCAGGTTATCCGGAGGGATGAGCAGTTCTTC.

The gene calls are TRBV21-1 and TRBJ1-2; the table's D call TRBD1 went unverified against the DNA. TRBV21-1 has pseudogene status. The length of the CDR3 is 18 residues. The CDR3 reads CASSKGGLWTGDCYGYTF. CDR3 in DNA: TGTGCCAGCAGCAAAGGAGGTTTGTGGACAGGGGATTGCTATGGCTACACCTTC.

The CDR3 loop is CASSLDLGARRRYF. The CDR3 DNA reads TGTGCCAGCAGCTTAGATCTGGGGGCACGACGGCGGTACTTC. The chain employs TRBV11-2 and TRBJ2-7, with D possibly TRBD1 on 6 matching bases. Germline V CDR1 and CDR2: SGHAT, FQNNGV. The CDR3 is 14 residues long. V lost 0 bases and J 12 bases, leaving 18 bases between the germline ends.

This chain's CDR3 is CASSDVWGGQETQYF. Here the CDR3 DNA reads TGTGCCAGCAGTGATGTGTGGGGGGGCCAAGAGACCCAGTACTTC. The genes are TRBV7-2 and TRBJ2-5, with TRBD2 matching 7 bases. Germline assignment: CDR1 SGHTA and CDR2 FQGNSA. J gave up 1 base and V 6 bases, and 8 bases lay outside the gene matches. This CDR3 spans 15 amino acids. Based on the CDR3 plus reference TRBV7-2 and TRBJ2-5, the full variable domain is GAGVSQSPSNKVTEKGKDVELRCDPISGHTALYWYRQSLGQGLEFLIYFQGNSAPDKSGLPSDRFSAERTGGSVSTLTIQRTQQEDSAVYLCASSDVWGGQETQYFGPGTRLLVL.

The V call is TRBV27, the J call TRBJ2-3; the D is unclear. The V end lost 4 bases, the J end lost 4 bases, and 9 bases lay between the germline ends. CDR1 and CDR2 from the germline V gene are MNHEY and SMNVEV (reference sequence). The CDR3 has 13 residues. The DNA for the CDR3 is TGTGCCAGCAGTTCCCTAGTCCCAGATACGCAGTATTTT. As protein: CASSSLVPDTQYF.

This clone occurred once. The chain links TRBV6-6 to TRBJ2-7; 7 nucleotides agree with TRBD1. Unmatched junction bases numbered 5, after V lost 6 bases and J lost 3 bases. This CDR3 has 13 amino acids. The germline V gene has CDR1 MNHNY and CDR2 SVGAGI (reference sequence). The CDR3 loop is CASRRGRLYEQYF. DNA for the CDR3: TGTGCCAGCAGAAGGGGGCGACTCTACGAGCAGTACTTC.

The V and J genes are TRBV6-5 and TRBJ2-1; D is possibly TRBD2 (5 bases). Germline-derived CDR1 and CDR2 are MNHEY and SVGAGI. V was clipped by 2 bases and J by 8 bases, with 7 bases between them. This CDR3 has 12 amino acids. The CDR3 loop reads CASSYEGYEQFF. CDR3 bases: TGTGCCAGCAGTTACGAGGGTTATGAGCAGTTCTTC.

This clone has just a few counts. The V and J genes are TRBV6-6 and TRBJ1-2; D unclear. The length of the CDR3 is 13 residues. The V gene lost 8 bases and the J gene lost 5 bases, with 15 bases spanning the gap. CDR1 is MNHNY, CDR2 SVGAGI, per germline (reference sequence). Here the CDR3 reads CASSDVTSYGYTF. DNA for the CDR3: TGTGCCAGCTCGGACGTGACTAGTTATGGCTACACCTTC.

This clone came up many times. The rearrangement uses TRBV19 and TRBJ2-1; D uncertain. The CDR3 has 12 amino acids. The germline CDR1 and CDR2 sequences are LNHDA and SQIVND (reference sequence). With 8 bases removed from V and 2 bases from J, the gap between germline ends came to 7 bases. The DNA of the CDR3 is TGTGCCAGTGGCCGCCCCTACAATGAGCAGTTCTTC. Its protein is CASGRPYNEQFF.

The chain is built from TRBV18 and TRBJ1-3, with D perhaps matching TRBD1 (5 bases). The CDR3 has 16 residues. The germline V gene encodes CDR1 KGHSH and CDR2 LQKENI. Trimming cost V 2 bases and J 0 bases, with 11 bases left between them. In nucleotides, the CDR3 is TGTGCCAGCTCACCAGAAGTAACAGGCTCTGGAAACACCATATATTTT. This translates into CASSPEVTGSGNTIYF.